Below, 22 T cell receptor beta chains from the same sample are listed, as sequenced in a study of blood T cells in healthy people across ages. Sample-barcoded 5' priming and a J-beta primer mix drove a second PCR of roughly 7 to 11 cycles. In TCRdb, the 5' RACE reads were re-called with MiXCR into one record per CDR3 protein. The sample yields about 830,000 distinct CDR3 sequences, 55% to 65% seen once. The material sequenced was blood. The receptors originated from a young man in good health.

This clonotype showed up just a few times. This chain's CDR3 is CAISESETGGSYEQYF. In DNA form, the CDR3 reads TGTGCCATCAGTGAGTCTGAGACAGGGGGCTCCTACGAGCAGTACTTC. This chain joins TRBV10-3 and TRBJ2-7; 9 bases match TRBD1. The CDR3 is 16 amino acids. With 0 bases clipped from V and 0 bases from J, the junction kept 3 bases outside the gene matches. CDR1 is ENHRY, CDR2 SYGVKD, per germline.

The chain couples TRBV12-3 or TRBV12-4 to TRBJ1-5; D unresolved. The V gene lost 5 bases and the J gene lost 0 bases, with 14 bases spanning the gap. CDR3 length: 16 residues. Here the CDR3 DNA reads TGTGCCAGCAGTACCCTCGCGGTAAATAGCAATCAGCCCCAGCATTTT. Translation: CASSTLAVNSNQPQHF.

The chain joins TRBV2 to TRBJ1-6; 9 bases line up with TRBD1. Unmatched junction bases numbered 4, after V lost 6 bases and J lost 4 bases. The germline V gene encodes CDR1 SNHLY and CDR2 FYNNEI. The CDR3 is 15 amino acids. The CDR3 sequence is CASREQGAYNSPLHF. In DNA, the CDR3 is TGTGCCAGCAGGGAACAGGGGGCTTATAATTCACCCCTCCACTTT.

This clonotype showed up just a few times. This sequence joins TRBV27 and TRBJ2-5; the match to TRBD2 covers 8 bases. The end of the DNA is better explained by TRBJ2-7, so the J call may be wrong. Germline assignment: CDR1 MNHEY and CDR2 SMNVEV (reference sequence). The CDR3 covers 14 residues. CDR3: CASSPRLAPYEQYF. In DNA, the CDR3 is TGTGCCAGCAGTCCGAGACTAGCGCCCTACGAGCAGTACTTC.

This clonotype was seen more than once but under ten times. This chain uses TRBV4-3 with TRBJ2-1; D possibly corresponds to TRBD1 (6 bases). Trimming cost V 3 bases and J 4 bases, with 13 bases left between them. Germline V gene sequence: CDR1 LGHNA, CDR2 YSLEER. This CDR3 has 15 amino acids. Written as DNA, the CDR3 is TGCGCCAGCAGCCAGCGGACAGCCGTTTACAATGAGCAGTTCTTC. Its translation: CASSQRTAVYNEQFF.

This clonotype appeared once. The chain links TRBV6-6 to TRBJ2-5; 10 nucleotides agree with TRBD1. J lost 11 bases, V lost 0 bases, and 12 bases had no gene match. In germline, CDR1 is MNHNY, CDR2 SVGAGI (reference sequence). This CDR3 is built from 16 residues. CDR3 residues: CASSYSGQGSFNEQYF. DNA of the CDR3: TGTGCCAGCAGTTACTCGGGACAGGGGAGTTTCAATGAGCAGTACTTC.

V and J are TRBV20-1 and TRBJ2-1, with D tentatively TRBD2 (6 bases). Trimming stripped 3 bases from V and 0 bases from J, with 6 bases between. The germline CDR1 and CDR2 sequences are DFQATT and SNEGSKA (reference sequence). This CDR3 is built from 13 residues. The CDR3 DNA is TGCAGTGCTAGGACTAGCTCCTACAATGAGCAGTTCTTC. Translation gives CSARTSSYNEQFF.

The genes are TRBV20-1 and TRBJ1-6; the D is unclear. This CDR3 comprises 14 residues. V shed 0 bases and J shed 0 bases, with 3 bases lying between them. Germline V gives CDR1 DFQATT, CDR2 SNEGSKA (reference sequence). The CDR3, as DNA: TGCAGTGCTAGAGAGGGCTCCTATAATTCACCCCTCCACTTT. This codes for CSAREGSYNSPLHF.

Many counts were recorded for this clonotype. The chain couples TRBV4-2 to TRBJ2-5; 12 nucleotides match TRBD2. This CDR3 contains 16 residues. With 4 bases clipped from V and 0 bases from J, the junction kept 3 bases outside the gene matches. Germline CDR1 reads LGHNA; CDR2 reads YNFKEQ. CDR3 sequence (DNA): TGTGCCAGCAGCCCAACTAGCGGGGGGTACCAAGAGACCCAGTACTTC. Translated, it gives CASSPTSGGYQETQYF.

The rearrangement uses TRBV7-8 and TRBJ2-7; no clear D. The CDR3 loop spans 13 amino acids. In germline, CDR1 is SGHVS, CDR2 FQNEAQ. The V end was cut by 5 bases, the J end by 1 base, with 9 bases between. The CDR3 DNA reads as TGTGCCAGCAGCCCCGTCGTATCCTACGAGCAGTACTTC. Protein product: CASSPVVSYEQYF.

The chain links TRBV20-1 to TRBJ2-7; 8 bases match TRBD2. The J call is in doubt because the DNA end fits TRBJ2-5 better. The CDR3 has 14 residues. Germline assignment: CDR1 DFQATT and CDR2 SNEGSKA (reference sequence). The CDR3 bases are TGCAGTGCTTTTTCGGGGGGGCTCCAAGAGACCCAGTACTTC. Translation: CSAFSGGLQETQYF.

This clonotype was seen a few times. CDR3: CASRKPGQGSYEQYF. CDR3 nucleotide sequence: TGTGCCAGCAGAAAACCGGGACAGGGGTCCTACGAGCAGTACTTC. This chain links TRBV6-2 or TRBV6-3 with TRBJ2-7, with TRBD1 matching 10 bases. With V trimmed by 6 bases and J by 1 base, 6 bases remained unmatched. The CDR3 has 15 residues. Germline CDR1 MNHEY, CDR2 SVGEGT.

The gene calls are TRBV12-3 or TRBV12-4 and TRBJ1-2; 11 nucleotides align to TRBD1. The CDR3 length is 13 residues. The V segment lost 6 bases and the J segment 6 bases; nucleotides outside the gene matches: 3. Here the CDR3 DNA reads TGTGCCAGCAGATGGGACAGGGGGAATGGCTACACCTTC. Its translation: CASRWDRGNGYTF.

The rearrangement uses TRBV29-1 and TRBJ2-5; D not resolved. Germline V CDR1 and CDR2: SQVTM, ANQGSEA. The CDR3 covers 11 residues. The V end lost 6 bases, the J end lost 5 bases, and 10 bases lay between the germline ends. The CDR3 DNA is TGCAGCGTCCGCCATGGGGAGACCCAGTACTTC. Encoded protein: CSVRHGETQYF. Together with reference TRBV29-1 and TRBJ2-5, the CDR3 gives the full variable domain: SAVISQKPSRDICQRGTSLTIQCQVDSQVTMMFWYRQQPGQSLTLIATANQGSEATYESGFVIDKFPISRPNLTFSTLTVSNMSPEDSSIYLCSVRHGETQYFGPGTRLLVL.

The chain links TRBV7-9 to TRBJ2-5; 12 bases map to TRBD2. Germline V gene data show CDR1 as SEHNR and CDR2 as FQNEAQ (reference sequence). This CDR3 has 17 residues. V lost 5 bases and J lost 5; bases outside the gene matches: 12. Written as DNA, the CDR3 is TGTGCCAGCAGCGCACTAGCGGGGGGCCGCCCCTGGGAGACCCAGTACTTC. As protein: CASSALAGGRPWETQYF.

The chain couples TRBV4-2 to TRBJ1-1; D is uncertain. The V gene lost 4 bases and the J gene lost 5 bases, with 14 bases spanning the gap. The germline CDR1 and CDR2 sequences are LGHNA and YNFKEQ. CDR3 size: 14 residues. The CDR3 DNA reads as TGTGCCAGCAGCCCAAACGCGGGAATGACTGAAGCTTTCTTT. Its protein is CASSPNAGMTEAFF.

The chain has TRBV20-1 and TRBJ2-5; 12 positions match TRBD2. J gave up 5 bases and V 6 bases, and 16 bases lay outside the gene matches. CDR1 is DFQATT and CDR2 is SNEGSKA in the germline V gene (reference sequence). This CDR3 comprises 17 residues. Here the CDR3 DNA reads TGCAGTGCCCAGCTAGCGGGGGGGACCCTACCCGGCGAGACCCAGTACTTC. Encoded protein: CSAQLAGGTLPGETQYF.

This chain connects TRBV14 to TRBJ2-2; no clear D gene. This CDR3 comprises 15 residues. In germline, CDR1 is SGHDN, CDR2 FVKESK. Trimming removed 4 bases at V and 0 bases at J, with 9 bases between. CDR3 residues: CASSLWRANTGELFF. In nucleotides, the CDR3 is TGTGCCAGCAGCCTATGGCGAGCGAACACCGGGGAGCTGTTTTTT.

This clonotype was counted a few times. This chain joins TRBV27 and TRBJ2-7; 9 bases map to TRBD1. Trimming cost V 6 bases and J 3 bases; bases outside gene matches: 9. CDR1 is MNHEY, CDR2 SMNVEV, per germline (reference sequence). The CDR3 is 15 residues long. The CDR3 DNA reads TGTGCCAGCAGCGTCGCCGGGACAGGGATCTACGAGCAGTACTTC. Protein product: CASSVAGTGIYEQYF.

The V call is TRBV6-2 or TRBV6-3, the J call TRBJ2-7, with 8 bases matching TRBD1. Germline CDR1 MNHEY, CDR2 SVGEGT. The CDR3 contains 14 residues. V lost 6 bases to trimming and J lost 3 bases; unmatched junction nucleotides: 7. This chain's CDR3 is CASRQPGTGYEQYF. The CDR3 DNA reads as TGTGCCAGCAGGCAACCCGGGACAGGCTACGAGCAGTACTTC.

In regard to this clonotype: At one end the junction does not follow the germline gene, possibly because of a read error. The rearrangement uses TRBV18 and TRBJ2-7; D ambiguous. The germline CDR1 and CDR2 sequences are KGHSH and LQKENI. This CDR3 contains 13 residues. The CDR3 protein is CVSSAPLSYEQYF. CDR3 DNA: TGTGTCAGCTCAGCCCCATTGTCCTACGAGCAGTACTTC.

The chain combines TRBV6-5 with TRBJ2-5; the match to TRBD1 covers 8 bases. The trim removed 4 bases at V and 6 bases at J, leaving 7 bases unmatched. The CDR3 spans 14 residues. In germline, CDR1 is MNHEY, CDR2 SVGAGI. The CDR3 nucleotides are TGTGCCAGCAGTTTGACAGGGGCAAGACAGACCCAGTACTTC. Its protein is CASSLTGARQTQYF.